This T cell receptor beta chain was captured in a study of blood T cell repertoires in COVID-19. Study in general: Spain, Italy and the United States supplied samples that represented acute and convalescent COVID-19. T cells, B-cell-depleted T cells, or PBMCs provided the cDNA or gDNA that served as material.

Authors' data handling: Reference gene primer amplification gave nucleated cell count estimates. TCRdb's copy holds only in-frame clones and misses some; the assay was immunoSEQ multiplex PCR. From that table come the V and J calls and clone size; the DNA was used to work out D and trimming. The table shows about 15,000 clones, with 60% to 85% occurring only once. The ends lost 0 bases at V and 4 bases at J; junction bases unmatched: 5. The CDR3 consists of 15 residues. The V gene's germline CDR1 is SGDLS and CDR2 YYNGEE. The sample consisted of peripheral blood. The V and J genes are TRBV9 and TRBJ1-1; 8 nucleotides match TRBD1. The clonotype was recovered from a man aged 55-75 years with acute or convalescent COVID-19. The DNA for the CDR3 is TGTGCCAGCAGCGTAGCAGGTGGACAGGGCACTGAAGCTTTCTTT. Amino acid sequence: CASSVAGGQGTEAFF.